This TCR beta chain was sequenced for a study of blood T cell repertoires in COVID-19. As for the study in general: COVID-19 samples from acute and convalescent phases originated in the United States, Italy and Spain. The analysed material was cDNA or gDNA that came from T cells, B-cell-depleted T cells, or PBMCs.

CDR1 is MGHDK and CDR2 is SYGVNS in the germline V gene. The CDR3 length is 15 residues. The junction had 3 bases not matched to a gene; V was cut back by 1 base and J by 5 bases. Sequencing was performed with immunoSEQ multiplex PCR; in TCRdb, only in-frame clones are kept and a portion is missing. Among some 120,000 clones listed, about four fifths were seen once. The chain carries TRBV25-1 and TRBJ2-1; TRBD2 matches 9 bases. The sequence derives from a woman aged 25 to 45 who had recovered from COVID-19. The specimen was peripheral blood. The CDR3, as DNA: TGTGCCAGCAGTGAATCGGCTAGCGGGGACAATGAGCAGTTCTTC. Protein product: CASSESASGDNEQFF.